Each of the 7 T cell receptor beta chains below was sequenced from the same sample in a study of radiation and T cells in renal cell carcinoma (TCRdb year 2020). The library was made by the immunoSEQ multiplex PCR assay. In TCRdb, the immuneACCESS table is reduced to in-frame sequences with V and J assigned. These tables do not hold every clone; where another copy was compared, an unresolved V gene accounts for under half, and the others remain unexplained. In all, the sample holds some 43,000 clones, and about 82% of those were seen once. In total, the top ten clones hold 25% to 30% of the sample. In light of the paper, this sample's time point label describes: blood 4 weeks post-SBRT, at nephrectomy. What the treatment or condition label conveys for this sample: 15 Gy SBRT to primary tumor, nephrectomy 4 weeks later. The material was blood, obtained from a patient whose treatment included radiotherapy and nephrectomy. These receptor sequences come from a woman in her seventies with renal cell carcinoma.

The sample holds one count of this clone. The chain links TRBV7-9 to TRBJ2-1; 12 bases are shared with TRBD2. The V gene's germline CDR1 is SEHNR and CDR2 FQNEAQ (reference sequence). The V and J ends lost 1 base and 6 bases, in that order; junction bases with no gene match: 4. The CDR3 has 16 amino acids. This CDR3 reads CASSLVVLAGGNEQFF. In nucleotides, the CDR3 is TGTGCCAGCAGCTTAGTTGTACTAGCGGGGGGCAATGAGCAGTTCTTC.

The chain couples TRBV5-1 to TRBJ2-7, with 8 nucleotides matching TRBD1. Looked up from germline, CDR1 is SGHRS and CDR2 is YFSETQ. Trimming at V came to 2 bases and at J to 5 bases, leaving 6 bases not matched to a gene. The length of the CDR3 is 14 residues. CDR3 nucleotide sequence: TGCGCCAGCAGCTTTACACGGACAGGGAACGAGCAGTACTTC. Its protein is CASSFTRTGNEQYF.

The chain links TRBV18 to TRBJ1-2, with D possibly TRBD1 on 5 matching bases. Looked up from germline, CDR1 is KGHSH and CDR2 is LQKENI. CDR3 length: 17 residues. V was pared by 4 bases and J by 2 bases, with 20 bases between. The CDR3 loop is CASSRNGGGQGNYGYTF. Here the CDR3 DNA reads TGTGCCAGCTCACGGAACGGCGGAGGGCAGGGAAACTATGGCTACACCTTC.

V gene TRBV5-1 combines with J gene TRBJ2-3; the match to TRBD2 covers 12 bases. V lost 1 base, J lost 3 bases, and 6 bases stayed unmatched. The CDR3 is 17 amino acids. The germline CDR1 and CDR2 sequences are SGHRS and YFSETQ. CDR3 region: CASSLLGLAGGTDTQYF. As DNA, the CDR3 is TGCGCCAGCAGCTTGTTGGGACTAGCGGGTGGTACAGATACGCAGTATTTT.

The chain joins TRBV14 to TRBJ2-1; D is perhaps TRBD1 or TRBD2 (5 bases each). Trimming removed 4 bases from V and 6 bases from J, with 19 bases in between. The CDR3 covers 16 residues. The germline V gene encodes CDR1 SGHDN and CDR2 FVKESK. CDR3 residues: CASSPNGAPNRNEQFF. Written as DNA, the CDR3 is TGTGCCAGCAGCCCCAACGGGGCGCCAAATCGCAATGAGCAGTTCTTC.

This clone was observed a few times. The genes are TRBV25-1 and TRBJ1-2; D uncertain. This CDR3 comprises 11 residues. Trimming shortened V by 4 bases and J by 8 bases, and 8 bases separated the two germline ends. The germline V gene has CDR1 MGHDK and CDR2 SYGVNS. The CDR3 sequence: CASSASLGYTF. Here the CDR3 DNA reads TGTGCCAGCAGTGCCTCATTGGGCTACACCTTC.

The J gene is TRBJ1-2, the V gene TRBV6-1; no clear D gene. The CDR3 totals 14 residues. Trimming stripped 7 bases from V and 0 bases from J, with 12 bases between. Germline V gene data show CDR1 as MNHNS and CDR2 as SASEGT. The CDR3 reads CASTLKGANYGYTF. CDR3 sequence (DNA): TGTGCCAGCACCCTGAAGGGTGCTAACTATGGCTACACCTTC.